This T cell receptor beta chain comes out of a study of cytomegalovirus exposure and HLA in healthy donors. The protocol was immunoSEQ multiplex PCR, while the TCRdb copy is restricted to in-frame clones and leaves out a portion. The repertoire consists of fewer than 120,000 clones, with approximately 89% occurring once and the leading ten covering approximately 1.9%. The study, taken as a whole, reports: Reports showed the classifier diagnosing cytomegalovirus status with high specificity and sensitivity.

The V end was cut by 4 bases, the J end by 5 bases, with 18 bases between. Looked up from germline, CDR1 is SGHVS and CDR2 is FQNEAQ. This CDR3 comprises 16 residues. About this clone: Antigen specificity is unknown.

The genes are TRBV7-8 and TRBJ1-5, with TRBD1 as a possible D gene (6 bases). This receptor was obtained from a woman aged 18-30 years in good health and CMV-seronegative. The sample was PBMCs. The CDR3 sequence: CASSSPGTRRHQPQHF. The CDR3 DNA reads TGTGCCAGCAGCTCTCCCGGGACACGGAGGCATCAGCCCCAGCATTTT.